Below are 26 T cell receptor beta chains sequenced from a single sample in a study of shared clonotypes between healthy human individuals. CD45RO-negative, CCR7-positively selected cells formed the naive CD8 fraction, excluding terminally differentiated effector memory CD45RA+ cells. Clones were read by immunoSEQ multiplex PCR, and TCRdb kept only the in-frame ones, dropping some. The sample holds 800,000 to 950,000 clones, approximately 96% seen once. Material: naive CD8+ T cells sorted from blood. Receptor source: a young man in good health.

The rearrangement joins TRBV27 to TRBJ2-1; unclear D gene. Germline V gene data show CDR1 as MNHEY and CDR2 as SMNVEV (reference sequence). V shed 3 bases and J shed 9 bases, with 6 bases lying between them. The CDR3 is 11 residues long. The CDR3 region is CASSFGVEQFF. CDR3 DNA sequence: TGTGCCAGCAGTTTCGGCGTTGAGCAGTTCTTC.

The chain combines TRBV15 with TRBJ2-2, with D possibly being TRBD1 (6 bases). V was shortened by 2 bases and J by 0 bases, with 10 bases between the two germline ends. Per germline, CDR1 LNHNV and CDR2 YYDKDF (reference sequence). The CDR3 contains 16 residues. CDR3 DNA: TGTGCCACCAGCAGACAGGGGCAGGCGAACACCGGGGAGCTGTTTTTT. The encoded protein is CATSRQGQANTGELFF.

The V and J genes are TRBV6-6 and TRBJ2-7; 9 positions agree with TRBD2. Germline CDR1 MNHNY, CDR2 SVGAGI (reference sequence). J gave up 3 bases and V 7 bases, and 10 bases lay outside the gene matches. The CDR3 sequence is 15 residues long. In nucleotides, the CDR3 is TGTGCCAGCAATGACGGACTAGCGAGCCGCTACGAGCAGTACTTC. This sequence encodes CASNDGLASRYEQYF.

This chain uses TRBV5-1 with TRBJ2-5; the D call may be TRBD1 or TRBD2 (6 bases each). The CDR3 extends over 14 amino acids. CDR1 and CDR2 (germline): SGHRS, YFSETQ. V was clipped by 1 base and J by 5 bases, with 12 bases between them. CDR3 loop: CASSLSGGGETQYF. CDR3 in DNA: TGCGCCAGCAGCTTGTCCGGGGGCGGGGAGACCCAGTACTTC.

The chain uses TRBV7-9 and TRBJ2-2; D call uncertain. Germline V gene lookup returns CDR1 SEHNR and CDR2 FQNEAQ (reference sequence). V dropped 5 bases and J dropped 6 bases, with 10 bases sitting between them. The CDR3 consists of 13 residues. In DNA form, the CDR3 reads TGTGCCAGCAGCCCTTCATCCCCCGGGGAGCTGTTTTTT. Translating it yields CASSPSSPGELFF.

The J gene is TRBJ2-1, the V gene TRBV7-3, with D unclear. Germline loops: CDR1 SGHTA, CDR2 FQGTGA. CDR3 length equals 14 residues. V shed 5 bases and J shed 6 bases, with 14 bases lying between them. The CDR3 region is CASSPQEGFNEQFF. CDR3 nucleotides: TGTGCCAGCAGCCCCCAGGAAGGATTCAATGAGCAGTTCTTC.

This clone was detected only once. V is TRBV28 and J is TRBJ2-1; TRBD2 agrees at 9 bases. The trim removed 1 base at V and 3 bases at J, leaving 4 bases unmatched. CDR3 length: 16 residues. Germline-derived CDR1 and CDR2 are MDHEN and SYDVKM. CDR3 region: CASSLYLAGNYNEQFF. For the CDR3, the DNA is TGTGCCAGCAGTTTATACCTAGCGGGAAACTACAATGAGCAGTTCTTC.

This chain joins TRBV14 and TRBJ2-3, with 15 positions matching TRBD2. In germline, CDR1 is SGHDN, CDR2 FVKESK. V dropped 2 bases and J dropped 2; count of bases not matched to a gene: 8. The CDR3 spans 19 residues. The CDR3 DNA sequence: TGTGCCAGCAGCCAAAGCTCGGGACTAGCGGGAGGTATCACAGATACGCAGTATTTT. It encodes CASSQSSGLAGGITDTQYF.

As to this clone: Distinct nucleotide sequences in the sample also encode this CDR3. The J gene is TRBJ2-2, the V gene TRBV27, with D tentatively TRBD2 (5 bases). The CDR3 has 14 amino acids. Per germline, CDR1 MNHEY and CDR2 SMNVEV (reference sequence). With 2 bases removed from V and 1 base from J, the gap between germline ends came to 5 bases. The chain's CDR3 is CASSLGLNTGELFF. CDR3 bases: TGTGCCAGCAGTTTAGGACTGAACACCGGGGAGCTGTTTTTT.

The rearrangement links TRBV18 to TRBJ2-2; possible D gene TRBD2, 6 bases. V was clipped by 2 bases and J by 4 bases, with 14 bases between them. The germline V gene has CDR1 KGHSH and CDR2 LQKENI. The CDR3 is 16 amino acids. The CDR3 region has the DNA TGTGCCAGCTCACCAATAAAGCGGGTGGTCACCGGGGAGCTGTTTTTT. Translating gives CASSPIKRVVTGELFF.

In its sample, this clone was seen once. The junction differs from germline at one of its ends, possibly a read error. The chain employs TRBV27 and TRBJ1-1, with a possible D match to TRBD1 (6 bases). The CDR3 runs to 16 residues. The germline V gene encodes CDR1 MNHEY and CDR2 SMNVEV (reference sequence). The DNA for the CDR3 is TGTGCCACCAGTTTAAGCGCGGGGGCCTTGAACACTGAAGCTTTCTTT. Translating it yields CATSLSAGALNTEAFF.

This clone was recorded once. The CDR3 DNA reads as TGTGCCAGCACAGTAAGTTACTCCTACGAGCAGTACTTC. It is translated as CASTVSYSYEQYF. The chain employs TRBV13 and TRBJ2-7; no reliable D call. V lost 7 bases to trimming and J lost 0 bases, with 10 bases between them. This CDR3 spans 13 amino acids. CDR1 PRHDT and CDR2 FYEKMQ come from the germline V gene (reference sequence).

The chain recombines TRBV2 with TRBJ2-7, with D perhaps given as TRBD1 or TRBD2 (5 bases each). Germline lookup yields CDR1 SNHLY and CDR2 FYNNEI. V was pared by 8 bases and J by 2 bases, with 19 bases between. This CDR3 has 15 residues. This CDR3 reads CASLIRDGETYEQYF. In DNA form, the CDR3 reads TGTGCCAGCCTAATCCGGGACGGAGAAACCTACGAGCAGTACTTC.

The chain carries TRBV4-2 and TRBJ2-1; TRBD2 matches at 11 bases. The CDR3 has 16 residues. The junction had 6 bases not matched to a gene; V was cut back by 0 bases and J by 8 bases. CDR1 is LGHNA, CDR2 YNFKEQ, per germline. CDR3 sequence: CASSQDVASGRHEQFF. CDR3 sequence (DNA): TGTGCCAGCAGCCAAGATGTGGCTAGCGGGAGGCATGAGCAGTTCTTC.

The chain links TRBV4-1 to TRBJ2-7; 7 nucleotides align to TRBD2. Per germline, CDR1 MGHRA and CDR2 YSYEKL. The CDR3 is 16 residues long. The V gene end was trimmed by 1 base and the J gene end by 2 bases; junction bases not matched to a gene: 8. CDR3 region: CASSQGEGGPTYEQYF. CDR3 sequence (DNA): TGCGCCAGCAGCCAAGGCGAGGGAGGGCCAACCTACGAGCAGTACTTC.

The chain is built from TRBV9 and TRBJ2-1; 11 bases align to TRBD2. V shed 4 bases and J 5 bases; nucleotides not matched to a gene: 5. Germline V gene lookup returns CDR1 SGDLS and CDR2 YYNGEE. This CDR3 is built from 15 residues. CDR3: CASSTGLAVHNEQFF. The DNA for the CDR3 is TGTGCCAGCAGCACGGGACTAGCGGTACACAATGAGCAGTTCTTC.

The CDR3 DNA follows: TGTGCCAGCAGCTTAGGGTCGGGACAGGGGAAGTTCTTC. It codes for CASSLGSGQGKFF. This sequence joins TRBV5-4 and TRBJ2-1; TRBD1 aligns across 10 bases. The V gene's germline CDR1 is SGHNT and CDR2 YYREEE (reference sequence). There are 13 residues in the CDR3. V gave up 2 bases and J gave up 14 bases; unmatched junction bases: 7.

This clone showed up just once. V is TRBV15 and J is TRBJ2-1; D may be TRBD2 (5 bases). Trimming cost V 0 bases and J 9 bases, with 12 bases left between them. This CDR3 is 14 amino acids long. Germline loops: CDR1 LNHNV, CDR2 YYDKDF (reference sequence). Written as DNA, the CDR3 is TGTGCCACCAGCAGAGATTTAGCGTCGGGTGAGCAGTTCTTC. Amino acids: CATSRDLASGEQFF.

The CDR3 sequence: CASSAVQGETQYF. The CDR3 region has the DNA TGTGCCAGCAGCGCAGTCCAGGGAGAGACCCAGTACTTC. This rearrangement joins TRBV7-8 to TRBJ2-5; possibly TRBD1 for D (5 bases). The CDR3 length is 13 residues. Germline CDR1 SGHVS, CDR2 FQNEAQ. V lost 5 bases, J lost 4 bases, and 11 bases lay in between.

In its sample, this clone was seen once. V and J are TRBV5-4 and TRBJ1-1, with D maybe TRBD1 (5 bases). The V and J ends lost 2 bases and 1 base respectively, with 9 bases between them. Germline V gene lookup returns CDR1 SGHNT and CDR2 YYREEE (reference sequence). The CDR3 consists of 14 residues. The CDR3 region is CASSFQGGNTEAFF. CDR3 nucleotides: TGTGCCAGCAGCTTCCAGGGTGGGAACACTGAAGCTTTCTTT.

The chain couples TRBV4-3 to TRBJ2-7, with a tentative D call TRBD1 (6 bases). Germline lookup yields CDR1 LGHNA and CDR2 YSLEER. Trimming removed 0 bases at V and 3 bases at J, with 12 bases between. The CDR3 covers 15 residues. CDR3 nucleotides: TGCGCCAGCAGCCAAGATCGGGGCAGGGGCTACGAGCAGTACTTC. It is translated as CASSQDRGRGYEQYF.

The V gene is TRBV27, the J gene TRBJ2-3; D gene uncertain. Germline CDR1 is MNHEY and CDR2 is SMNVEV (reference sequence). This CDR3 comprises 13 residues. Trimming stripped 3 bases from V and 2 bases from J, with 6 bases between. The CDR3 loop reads CASSFIDTDTQYF. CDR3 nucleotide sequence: TGTGCCAGCAGTTTCATAGACACAGATACGCAGTATTTT.

In nucleotides, the CDR3 is TGTGCCAGCACAGCCGGGGTTGGAGCTTTCTTT. Amino acid sequence: CASTAGVGAFF. This chain links TRBV6-1 with TRBJ1-1; no definite D call. V shed 7 bases and J shed 10 bases, with 13 bases lying between them. CDR1 is MNHNS, CDR2 SASEGT, per germline. The CDR3 spans 11 residues.

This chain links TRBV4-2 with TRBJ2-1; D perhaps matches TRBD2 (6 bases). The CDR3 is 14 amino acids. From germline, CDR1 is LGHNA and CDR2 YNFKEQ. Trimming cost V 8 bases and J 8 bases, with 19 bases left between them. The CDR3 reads CASRRLASRDEQFF. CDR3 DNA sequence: TGTGCCAGCCGTAGGCTAGCGAGTCGGGATGAGCAGTTCTTC.

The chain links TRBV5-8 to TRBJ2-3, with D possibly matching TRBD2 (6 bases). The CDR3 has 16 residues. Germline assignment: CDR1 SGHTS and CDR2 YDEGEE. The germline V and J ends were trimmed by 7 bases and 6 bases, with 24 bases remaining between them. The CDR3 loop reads CASRTPGVGPLDTQYF. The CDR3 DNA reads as TGTGCCAGCCGCACGCCGGGGGTCGGCCCCTTGGATACGCAGTATTTT.

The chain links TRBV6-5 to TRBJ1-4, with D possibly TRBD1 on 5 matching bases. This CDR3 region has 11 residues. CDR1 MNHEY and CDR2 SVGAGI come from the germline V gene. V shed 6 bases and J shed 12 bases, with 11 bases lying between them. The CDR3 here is CASRGGDELFF. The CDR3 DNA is TGTGCCAGCAGGGGAGGGGACGAACTGTTTTTT.